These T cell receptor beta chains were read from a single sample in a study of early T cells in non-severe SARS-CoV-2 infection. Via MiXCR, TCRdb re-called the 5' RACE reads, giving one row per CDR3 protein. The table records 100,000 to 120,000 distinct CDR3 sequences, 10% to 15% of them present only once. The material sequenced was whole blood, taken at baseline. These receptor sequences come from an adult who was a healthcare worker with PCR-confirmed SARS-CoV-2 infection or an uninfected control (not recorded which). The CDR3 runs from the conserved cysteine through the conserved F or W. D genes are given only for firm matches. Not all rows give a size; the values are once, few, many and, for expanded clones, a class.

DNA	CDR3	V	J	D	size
TGTGCCATCAGACAGGGCTCCTACGAGCAGTACTTC	CAIRQGSYEQYF	TRBV10-3	TRBJ2-7	NA	NA
TGTGTCAGCAGCCAAGGGTTATCTTTGAATTCACCCCTCCACTTT	CVSSQGLSLNSPLHF	TRBV4-2	TRBJ1-6	NA	NA
TGTGCCAGCAGCCCAACAGGGAGCTCTAATGAAAAACTGTTTTTT	CASSPTGSSNEKLFF	TRBV12-3/TRBV12-4	TRBJ1-4	NA	NA
TGTGCCAGCAGCCAATTCCGACTAGCGGGTGCGGCCTACAATGAGCAGTTCTTC	CASSQFRLAGAAYNEQFF	TRBV3-1	TRBJ2-1	TRBD2	few
TGCGCCAGCAGCGGACAGCTATTAAATGAAAAACTGTTTTTT	CASSGQLLNEKLFF	TRBV4-1	TRBJ1-4	NA	NA
TGTGCCAGCAGTTACTCGTGGCAGACCTACGAGCAGTACTTC	CASSYSWQTYEQYF	TRBV6-5	TRBJ2-7	NA	few
TGTGCCAGCAGCTTCTCAGGCGCGAACACCGGGGAGCTGTTTTTT	CASSFSGANTGELFF	TRBV5-5	TRBJ2-2	NA	few
TGTGCCAGCAGTTACTCGGGACAACTTAATGAAAAACTGTTTTTT	CASSYSGQLNEKLFF	TRBV6-5	TRBJ1-4	NA	many
TGTGCCAGCAGCCCCGTCGTCACTGAAGCTTTCTTT	CASSPVVTEAFF	TRBV7-2	TRBJ1-1	NA	many
TGTGCTCAGCAGCCAAGGGTCGAGCAGTACTTC	CAQQPRVEQYF	TRBV21-1	TRBJ2-7	NA	few
TGTGCCAGCAGTGAAGCCTGGGGTCTTCGGAATGAGCAGTTCTTC	CASSEAWGLRNEQFF	TRBV6-1	TRBJ2-1	NA	few
TGTGCCAGCAGCCAAGTTATTGGACTGGCGCCCTACGAGCAGTACTTC	CASSQVIGLAPYEQYF	TRBV3-1	TRBJ2-7	NA	few
TGTGCCACGCGCAGGGACTCCTACAATGAGCAGTTCTTC	CATRRDSYNEQFF	TRBV6-4	TRBJ2-1	NA	NA
TGCGCCAGCAGTGAGGTCTCACCGGAGGAGACCCAGTACTTC	CASSEVSPEETQYF	TRBV10-2	TRBJ2-5	NA	NA
TGTGCCAGCAGCTGGGGACTAGCGGGGGGGTCTCATGAGCAGTTCTTC	CASSWGLAGGSHEQFF	TRBV12-3/TRBV12-4	TRBJ2-1	TRBD2	NA
TGTGCCAGCGCCCGGGACAGCGGGTTCGGCCAGCCCCAGCATTTT	CASARDSGFGQPQHF	TRBV27	TRBJ1-5	TRBD1	many
TGTGCCAGCAGTTTAGGTATCCAGGCATTTTACTATGGCTACACCTTC	CASSLGIQAFYYGYTF	TRBV12-3/TRBV12-4	TRBJ1-2	NA	NA
TGCAGCGTTGATGGGTACGGCCCTAACACTGAAGCTTTCTTT	CSVDGYGPNTEAFF	TRBV29-1	TRBJ1-1	NA	NA
TGTGCCAGCAGCCAAACAGGGTTCGGGGAGCTGTTTTTT	CASSQTGFGELFF	TRBV6-2/TRBV6-3	TRBJ2-2	NA	few
TGTGCCAGCAGCCTTGGGACAGGGGGTTCCGAGCAGTACTTC	CASSLGTGGSEQYF	TRBV3-1	TRBJ2-7	TRBD1	many
TGCAGTGCTAGAGATAGATCCCCCCGAGCCGAAAACTATAATTCACCCCTCCACTTT	CSARDRSPRAENYNSPLHF	TRBV20-1	TRBJ1-6	NA	NA
TGCGCCAGCAGTTTATATAGCGTCCCCTTATCTGGGGCCAACGTCCTGACTTTC	CASSLYSVPLSGANVLTF	TRBV5-1	TRBJ2-6	NA	NA
TGCGCCAGCAGTCCCGGGGGAGGGGGACATGAGCAGTTCTTC	CASSPGGGGHEQFF	TRBV5-1	TRBJ2-1	NA	NA
TGCGCCAGCAGCCAAGTCTATGTCGGAGACACTGAAGCTTTCTTT	CASSQVYVGDTEAFF	TRBV4-1	TRBJ1-1	NA	once
TGCAGTGCTAGAGTTCGGGATACACCCCTCCACTTT	CSARVRDTPLHF	TRBV20-1	TRBJ1-6	NA	few
TGTGCCAGCAGTTGGTGGCTAAACATTCAGTACTTC	CASSWWLNIQYF	TRBV28	TRBJ2-4	NA	many
TGTGCCAGCAGCCAGAGGCCATGGGGGGCCACAGATACGCAGTATTTT	CASSQRPWGATDTQYF	TRBV11-3	TRBJ2-3	NA	few